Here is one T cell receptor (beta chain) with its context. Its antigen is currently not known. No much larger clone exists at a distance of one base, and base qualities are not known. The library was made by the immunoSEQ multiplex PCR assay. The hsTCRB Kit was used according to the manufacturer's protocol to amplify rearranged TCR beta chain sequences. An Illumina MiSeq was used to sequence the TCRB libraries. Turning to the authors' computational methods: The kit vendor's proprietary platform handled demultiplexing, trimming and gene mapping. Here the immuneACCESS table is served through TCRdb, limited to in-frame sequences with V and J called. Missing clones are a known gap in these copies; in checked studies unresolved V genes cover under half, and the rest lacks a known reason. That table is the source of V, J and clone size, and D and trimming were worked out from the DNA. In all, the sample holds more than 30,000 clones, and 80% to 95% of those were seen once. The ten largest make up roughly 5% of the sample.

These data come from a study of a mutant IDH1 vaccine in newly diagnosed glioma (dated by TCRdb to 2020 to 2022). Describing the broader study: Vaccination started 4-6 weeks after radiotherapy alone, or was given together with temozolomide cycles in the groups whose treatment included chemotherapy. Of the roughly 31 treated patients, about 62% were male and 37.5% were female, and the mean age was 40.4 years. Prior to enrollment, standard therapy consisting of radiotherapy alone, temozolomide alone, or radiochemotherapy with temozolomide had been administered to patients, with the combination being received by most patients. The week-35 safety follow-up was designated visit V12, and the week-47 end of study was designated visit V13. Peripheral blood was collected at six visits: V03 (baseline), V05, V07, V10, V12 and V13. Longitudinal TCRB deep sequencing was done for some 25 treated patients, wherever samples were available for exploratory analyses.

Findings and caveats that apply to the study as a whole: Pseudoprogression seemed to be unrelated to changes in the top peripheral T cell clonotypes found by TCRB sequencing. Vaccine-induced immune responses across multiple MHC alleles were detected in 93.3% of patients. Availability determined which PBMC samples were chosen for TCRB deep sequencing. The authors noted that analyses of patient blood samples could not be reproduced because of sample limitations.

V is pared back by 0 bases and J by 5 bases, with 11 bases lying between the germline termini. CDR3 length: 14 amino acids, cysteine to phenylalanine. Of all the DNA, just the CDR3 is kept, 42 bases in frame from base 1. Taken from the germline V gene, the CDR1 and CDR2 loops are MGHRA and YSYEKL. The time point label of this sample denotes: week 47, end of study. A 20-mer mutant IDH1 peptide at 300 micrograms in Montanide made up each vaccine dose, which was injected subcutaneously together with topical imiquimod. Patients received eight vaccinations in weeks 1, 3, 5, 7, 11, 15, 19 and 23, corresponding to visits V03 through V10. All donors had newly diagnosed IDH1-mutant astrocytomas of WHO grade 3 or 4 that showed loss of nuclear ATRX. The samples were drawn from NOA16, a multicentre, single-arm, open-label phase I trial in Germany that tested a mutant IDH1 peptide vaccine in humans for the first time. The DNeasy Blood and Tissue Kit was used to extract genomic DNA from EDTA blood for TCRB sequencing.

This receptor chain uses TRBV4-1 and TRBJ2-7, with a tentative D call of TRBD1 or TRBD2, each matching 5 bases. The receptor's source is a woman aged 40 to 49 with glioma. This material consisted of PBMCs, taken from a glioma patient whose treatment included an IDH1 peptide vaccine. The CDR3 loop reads CASSQDWETDEQYF. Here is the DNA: TGCGCCAGCAGCCAAGATTGGGAGACAGACGAGCAGTACTTC.